This T cell receptor (beta chain) was identified in a study of cytomegalovirus exposure and HLA in healthy donors. V was trimmed by 2 bases and J by 2 bases, leaving 9 bases between them. The CDR3 runs to 14 residues. The germline V gene has CDR1 KGHSH and CDR2 LQKENI. The PCR had 60 Vbeta and 13 Jbeta primers. Authors' methods: Among the unique TCR beta chains that a later analysis counted, 75 million to 85 million in all, 9.5 million to 11 million were shared. Here immunoSEQ multiplex PCR was the method, and the copy in TCRdb shows in-frame clones only, minus some. V, J and clone size derive from that table, while D and trimming were established from the DNA sequence. This sample carries roughly 60,000 clones, with roughly 4% going to the ten biggest clones.

The clonotype comes from a woman younger than 35 in good health and CMV-seronegative. Source material: PBMCs. This chain joins TRBV18 and TRBJ1-1; D perhaps matches TRBD1 (5 bases). CDR3 nucleotides: TGTGCCAGCTCACCAGGGGCAACCAACACTGAAGCTTTCTTT. Translated, it gives CASSPGATNTEAFF.